The clone carrying this TCR beta chain was recorded at least ten times. Its antigen is not known. This entry comes from a study of CD8 T cells in ankylosing spondylitis. Study outcomes and limitations: Seemingly characteristic of ankylosing spondylitis blood was a TCR beta motif consisting of eight highly homologous variants. Matched ankylosing spondylitis synovial fluid reportedly contained a significantly enriched population of disease-linked clones.

Scientists made TCR beta libraries using quantitative 5'-RACE with molecular barcodes. One entry per CDR3 protein results from TCRdb running MiXCR on the 5' RACE reads. Among around 23,000 distinct CDR3 sequences listed, around 16% were seen once. The CDR3 totals 13 residues. V was clipped by 3 bases and J by 10 bases, with 13 bases between them. Germline V lookup: CDR1 DFQATT, CDR2 SNEGSKA (reference sequence). The origin of this receptor is a male donor with ankylosing spondylitis or in good health (not recorded which). The sequencing input was blood. This chain connects TRBV20-1 to TRBJ1-6, with D hard to call. CDR3 amino acids: CSARPGSGSPLHF. DNA of the CDR3: TGCAGTGCTAGGCCCGGAAGCGGCTCACCCCTCCACTTT.